What follows are 2 T cell receptor beta chains derived from one specimen sequenced in a study of cytomegalovirus exposure and HLA in healthy donors. The PCR made use of 60 Vbeta and 13 Jbeta primers. Libraries were prepared by immunoSEQ multiplex PCR; TCRdb keeps only in-frame clonotypes and omits some of them. Seen here are 150,000 to 200,000 clones, around 84% observed once, and the top ten hold around 3.6%. The sample comprised PBMCs. Source of these receptors: a man in his forties or fifties in good health and CMV-seropositive.

Written as DNA, the CDR3 is TGTGCCAGCAGCTTTGACGGACAGGGGACTCCCAATGAGCAGTTCTTC. This encodes CASSFDGQGTPNEQFF. The chain links TRBV7-8 to TRBJ2-1; 9 positions agree with TRBD1. CDR1 is SGHVS and CDR2 is FQNEAQ in the germline V gene. CDR3 length equals 16 residues. J gave up 6 bases and V 3 bases, and 9 bases lay outside the gene matches.

This chain connects TRBV7-2 to TRBJ2-1; the D gene is possibly TRBD1 (6 bases). This CDR3 is 14 amino acids long. Trimming removed 5 bases from V and 7 bases from J, with 15 bases in between. Germline CDR1 and CDR2: SGHTA and FQGNSA. CDR3: CASSRARGVNEQFF. The CDR3 bases are TGTGCCAGCAGCCGGGCCAGGGGAGTGAATGAGCAGTTCTTC.